The entry below gives a single T cell receptor (beta chain) sequence along with its context. CDR3 length equals 14 residues. V shed 5 bases and J shed 7 bases, with 12 bases lying between them. Germline values: CDR1 SGHTA, CDR2 FQGTGA. The data were produced by immunoSEQ multiplex PCR, yet TCRdb's version contains in-frame clones alone and is incomplete. The table records roughly 160,000 clones, about 86% of them present only once. The data were obtained in a study of blood T cell repertoires in COVID-19. Source material: peripheral blood. This TCR was recovered from a man aged 60 to 69 with acute or convalescent COVID-19. V usage is TRBV7-3 and J usage is TRBJ1-6; TRBD1 is a possible D gene (5 bases). CDR3 DNA: TGTGCCAGCAGCCCCGCGGGGGGGAATTCACCCCTCCACTTT. As protein: CASSPAGGNSPLHF.